These 18 T cell receptor beta chains were sequenced from one sample in a study of cytomegalovirus exposure and HLA in healthy donors. PCR involved 60 Vbeta and 13 Jbeta primers. Repertoires were generated with immunoSEQ multiplex PCR, while TCRdb's copy carries only in-frame clones and drops some. The sample has about 96,000 clones, about four fifths seen once; the top ten hold roughly 3%. Sequencing was carried out using PBMCs. All receptors come from a female donor in good health and CMV-seropositive.

The rearrangement links TRBV6-1 to TRBJ1-4, with 9 bases matching TRBD1. Germline V gene sequence: CDR1 MNHNS, CDR2 SASEGT. V shed 2 bases and J 7 bases; nucleotides not matched to a gene: 5. The CDR3 covers 15 residues. CDR3 nucleotides: TGTGCCAGCAGTGAAATCGGGACAGGGCTTGAAAAACTGTTTTTT. It is translated as CASSEIGTGLEKLFF.

The V gene is TRBV2, the J gene TRBJ2-2; D unclear. The V end lost 1 base, the J end lost 1 base, and 4 bases lay between the germline ends. Germline-derived CDR1 and CDR2 are SNHLY and FYNNEI. The CDR3 spans 14 residues. CDR3 sequence reads: CASSEDWNTGELFF. The CDR3 DNA is TGTGCCAGCAGTGAAGACTGGAACACCGGGGAGCTGTTTTTT.

The chain joins TRBV14 to TRBJ2-5; maybe TRBD2 (6 bases). From germline, CDR1 is SGHDN and CDR2 FVKESK. The CDR3 is 14 residues long. With 1 base removed from V and 5 bases from J, the gap between germline ends came to 11 bases. The CDR3: CASSQALGGETQYF. The CDR3 nucleotides read TGTGCCAGCAGCCAAGCTCTTGGAGGGGAGACCCAGTACTTC.

The chain uses TRBV30 and TRBJ2-1; 10 nucleotides line up with TRBD2. The germline CDR1 and CDR2 sequences are GTSNPN and SVGIG (reference sequence). The length of the CDR3 is 15 residues. The V gene end was trimmed by 2 bases and the J gene end by 4 bases; junction bases not matched to a gene: 5. Here the CDR3 reads CAWSSGLAEYNEQFF. As DNA, the CDR3 is TGTGCCTGGAGTTCCGGACTAGCGGAGTACAATGAGCAGTTCTTC.

This clone was seen more than once but under ten times. CDR3 in DNA: TGTGCCAGCAGTTACTCGTTGGGCTCCACTGAAGCTTTCTTT. This encodes CASSYSLGSTEAFF. The rearrangement joins TRBV6-5 to TRBJ1-1; no definite D call. This CDR3 region has 14 residues. Germline lookup yields CDR1 MNHEY and CDR2 SVGAGI. V lost 0 bases to trimming and J lost 4 bases, with 9 bases between them.

This clone came up a few times. The V call is TRBV28, the J call TRBJ2-3, with 8 bases fitting TRBD2. The CDR3 contains 16 residues. The J segment lost 1 base and the V segment lost 8 bases, leaving 11 bases of the junction unmatched. Looked up from germline, CDR1 is MDHEN and CDR2 is SYDVKM. CDR3 in DNA: TGTGCCAGCGGAACCCTGGTTAGCGGGGGCACAGATACGCAGTATTTT. Its translation: CASGTLVSGGTDTQYF.

The V gene is TRBV9, the J gene TRBJ2-7; D gene uncertain. Per germline, CDR1 SGDLS and CDR2 YYNGEE. The CDR3 is 15 amino acids. The V gene lost 0 bases and the J gene lost 2 bases, with 12 bases spanning the gap. CDR3 nucleotides: TGTGCCAGCAGCGTAGCTACCGAGAGGCCCTACGAGCAGTACTTC. Its translation: CASSVATERPYEQYF.

This clone was recorded a few times. This chain's CDR3 is CASSLWRDTQYF. Written as DNA, the CDR3 is TGTGCCAGCAGCCTATGGAGAGATACGCAGTATTTT. The chain has TRBV11-2 and TRBJ2-3; no clear D. The V gene's germline CDR1 is SGHAT and CDR2 FQNNGV. The CDR3 has 12 residues. The germline V and J ends were trimmed by 5 bases and 5 bases, with 8 bases remaining between them.

The rearrangement links TRBV7-9 to TRBJ2-2; 7 bases fit TRBD1. The germline gives CDR1 SEHNR, CDR2 FQNEAQ (reference sequence). With 1 base clipped from V and 11 bases from J, the junction kept 7 bases outside the gene matches. The length of the CDR3 is 14 residues. The CDR3, as DNA: TGTGCCAGCAGCTTAGGGTCGGGACAGCCTGAGCTGTTTTTT. Translating gives CASSLGSGQPELFF. Based on the CDR3 plus reference TRBV7-9 and TRBJ2-2, the full variable domain is DTGVSQNPRHKITKRGQNVTFRCDPISEHNRLYWYRQTLGQGPEFLTYFQNEAQLEKSRLLSDRFSAERPKGSFSTLEIQRTEQGDSAMYLCASSLGSGQPELFFGEGSRLTVL.

This clone has a handful of counts. The chain links TRBV6-5 to TRBJ2-7; TRBD2 might be the D (6 bases). The germline V and J ends were trimmed by 0 bases and 3 bases, with 9 bases remaining between them. Germline V lookup: CDR1 MNHEY, CDR2 SVGAGI. This CDR3 is 14 amino acids long. The CDR3 loop is CASSYSLGGYEQYF. CDR3 nucleotides: TGTGCCAGCAGTTACTCCCTGGGGGGCTACGAGCAGTACTTC.

This clone has a handful of counts. The chain is built from TRBV11-2 and TRBJ1-2, with 9 bases lining up with TRBD1. Germline-derived CDR1 and CDR2 are SGHAT and FQNNGV. V dropped 5 bases and J dropped 10; count of bases not matched to a gene: 8. The CDR3 has 13 amino acids. CDR3 residues: CASSPGTGSDYTF. CDR3 DNA sequence: TGTGCCAGCAGCCCAGGGACAGGGTCTGACTACACCTTC. Supplemented by reference TRBV11-2 and TRBJ1-2, the full variable domain reads EAGVAQSPRYKIIEKRQSVAFWCNPISGHATLYWYQQILGQGPKLLIQFQNNGVVDDSQLPKDRFSAERLKGVDSTLKIQPAKLEDSAVYLCASSPGTGSDYTFGSGTRLTVV.

The chain is built from TRBV4-2 and TRBJ2-3, with 11 bases fitting TRBD2. Germline V lookup: CDR1 LGHNA, CDR2 YNFKEQ. Germline trimming cut 4 bases from V and 5 bases from J; bases unmatched to any gene: 5. The CDR3 has 15 residues. The CDR3 sequence: CASSRLAGGVDTQYF. The CDR3 nucleotides read TGTGCCAGCAGCCGATTAGCGGGGGGGGTAGATACGCAGTATTTT.

This clone was seen a single time. V usage is TRBV9 and J usage is TRBJ2-7; D unresolved. Trimming stripped 3 bases from V and 3 bases from J, with 10 bases between. Germline assignment: CDR1 SGDLS and CDR2 YYNGEE. CDR3 size: 13 residues. This CDR3 reads CASSAGPDYEQYF. The CDR3 DNA follows: TGTGCCAGCAGCGCAGGCCCAGACTACGAGCAGTACTTC.

V usage is TRBV29-1 and J usage is TRBJ2-1; D ambiguous. Germline assignment: CDR1 SQVTM and CDR2 ANQGSEA. V dropped 0 bases and J dropped 10 bases, with 10 bases sitting between them. The CDR3 totals 12 residues. The CDR3 spells CSVEDVSAEQFF. CDR3 in DNA: TGCAGCGTTGAAGATGTATCCGCGGAGCAGTTCTTC.

The chain joins TRBV30 to TRBJ1-5, with TRBD1 matching over 8 bases. The germline V gene has CDR1 GTSNPN and CDR2 SVGIG (reference sequence). Trimming cost V 2 bases and J 2 bases; bases outside gene matches: 2. The CDR3 spans 14 residues. Here the CDR3 reads CAWSPRGRNQPQHF. CDR3 DNA: TGTGCCTGGAGTCCCAGGGGGCGCAATCAGCCCCAGCATTTT.

The chain combines TRBV7-2 with TRBJ2-1, with 10 bases lining up with TRBD2. The CDR3 is 15 residues long. CDR1 is SGHTA and CDR2 is FQGNSA in the germline V gene. V lost 6 bases, J lost 4 bases, and 6 bases stayed unmatched. CDR3 region: CASSSTSGAYNEQFF. The CDR3, as DNA: TGTGCCAGCAGTTCTACTAGCGGGGCGTACAATGAGCAGTTCTTC.

This clone was observed a few times. The chain has TRBV9 and TRBJ2-1, with 12 positions matching TRBD2. CDR3 length: 18 amino acids. In germline, CDR1 is SGDLS, CDR2 YYNGEE. V lost 0 bases to trimming and J lost 2 bases; unmatched junction nucleotides: 6. CDR3 in amino acids: CASSVAGPSGGAYNEQFF. The CDR3 bases are TGTGCCAGCAGCGTAGCCGGGCCTAGCGGGGGGGCCTACAATGAGCAGTTCTTC. Looking up the rest from reference TRBV9 and TRBJ2-1 gives the full variable domain: DSGVTQTPKHLITATGQRVTLRCSPRSGDLSVYWYQQSLDQGLQFLIQYYNGEERAKGNILERFSAQQFPDLHSELNLSSLELGDSALYFCASSVAGPSGGAYNEQFFGPGTRLTVL.

This chain uses TRBV7-2 with TRBJ2-2, with TRBD2 matching over 8 bases. V dropped 4 bases and J dropped 7; count of bases not matched to a gene: 11. This CDR3 region has 16 residues. In germline, CDR1 is SGHTA, CDR2 FQGNSA. DNA for the CDR3: TGTGCCAGCAGCTCACAGGGACTAGGGATACGCGGGGAGCTGTTTTTT. Protein: CASSSQGLGIRGELFF.